Below are 10 T cell receptor beta chains sequenced from a single sample in a study of type 1 regulatory T cells. These receptors have no known antigen. TCRdb ran MiXCR on the reads and lists one entry per CDR3 protein. The sample includes approximately 25,000 distinct CDR3 sequences, about half of them seen just once. Sequencing was carried out using cultured T cells, either the whole culture or a sorted T cell fraction (not recorded which). The receptors derive from a human donor in good health.

This clonotype was detected a few times. The chain joins TRBV7-2 to TRBJ2-3; D ambiguous. Germline CDR1 is SGHTA and CDR2 is FQGNSA. This CDR3 contains 12 residues. Trimming took off 5 bases at V and 1 base at J, with 4 bases between the two ends. CDR3 DNA sequence: TGTGCCAGCAGCCCCCGCACAGATACGCAGTATTTT. Translating gives CASSPRTDTQYF.

The chain links TRBV10-3 to TRBJ1-3; TRBD1 might be the D (5 bases). The germline gives CDR1 ENHRY, CDR2 SYGVKD. V lost 3 bases to trimming and J lost 0 bases, with 9 bases between them. The CDR3 spans 15 residues. The CDR3 is CAISERQSSGNTIYF. In nucleotides, the CDR3 is TGTGCCATCAGTGAAAGACAGAGCTCTGGAAACACCATATATTTT.

The chain joins TRBV7-8 to TRBJ2-4; D is tentatively TRBD1 or TRBD2 (5 bases each). CDR3 size: 15 residues. Trimming left V 5 bases short and J 6 bases short, with 17 bases between. Per the germline V gene, CDR1 is SGHVS and CDR2 is FQNEAQ. For the CDR3, the DNA is TGTGCCAGCAGCCCTCCAGGGCTTGGGGGAAACATTCAGTACTTC. Translation: CASSPPGLGGNIQYF.

The chain recombines TRBV5-1 with TRBJ2-4; the match to TRBD1 covers 7 bases. V lost 4 bases, J lost 4 bases, and 11 bases stayed unmatched. The CDR3 loop spans 16 amino acids. Germline V gene lookup returns CDR1 SGHRS and CDR2 YFSETQ. The CDR3 nucleotides read TGCGCCAGCAGCCTCAGTGATGGACAGGCTAAAAACATTCAGTACTTC. This codes for CASSLSDGQAKNIQYF.

This clonotype has more than one count but fewer than ten. V usage is TRBV30 and J usage is TRBJ1-5; the D is unclear. From germline, CDR1 is GTSNPN and CDR2 SVGIG (reference sequence). CDR3 size: 12 residues. V shed 1 base and J shed 4 bases, with 5 bases lying between them. This CDR3 reads CAWSGQNQPQHF. The DNA of the CDR3 is TGTGCCTGGAGTGGACAAAATCAGCCCCAGCATTTT.

The J gene is TRBJ2-7, the V gene TRBV2; D remains ambiguous. The CDR3 sequence is 12 residues long. Germline-derived CDR1 and CDR2 are SNHLY and FYNNEI. Trimming took 5 bases from V and 1 from J, leaving 6 bases between them. CDR3 in DNA: TGTGCCAGCAGTCAAGATTCCTACGAGCAGTACTTC. Translating gives CASSQDSYEQYF. The variable domain in full, with the rest retrieved from reference TRBV2 and TRBJ2-7, is EPEVTQTPSHQVTQMGQEVILRCVPISNHLYFYWYRQILGQKVEFLVSFYNNEISEKSEIFDDQFSVERPDGSNFTLKIRSTKLEDSAMYFCASSQDSYEQYFGPGTRLTVT.

The J gene is TRBJ2-5, the V gene TRBV5-1; 11 nucleotides match TRBD2. Trimming at V came to 2 bases and at J to 4 bases, leaving 7 bases not matched to a gene. This CDR3 is 16 amino acids long. Germline CDR1 SGHRS, CDR2 YFSETQ. CDR3 region: CASSLRVAGGPETQYF. CDR3 nucleotide sequence: TGCGCCAGCAGCTTAAGGGTAGCGGGGGGGCCAGAGACCCAGTACTTC.

This clonotype was seen a handful of times. The rearrangement joins TRBV4-2 to TRBJ1-2; 7 nucleotides match TRBD1. The CDR3 extends over 20 amino acids. V trimming: 3 bases; J trimming: 1 base; junction bases outside the gene matches: 20. Germline CDR1 LGHNA, CDR2 YNFKEQ. The CDR3 spells CASSQEPGTVPLDGNYGYTF. The CDR3, as DNA: TGTGCCAGCAGCCAGGAACCCGGGACAGTACCTCTCGACGGTAACTATGGCTACACCTTC.

The chain links TRBV7-9 to TRBJ1-2; 10 bases fit TRBD1. This CDR3 has 15 residues. Germline-derived CDR1 and CDR2 are SEHNR and FQNEAQ (reference sequence). Trimming cost V 0 bases and J 8 bases; bases outside gene matches: 6. The CDR3 loop is CASSLAPGQGSGYTF. In DNA, the CDR3 is TGTGCCAGCAGCTTAGCCCCGGGACAGGGGTCGGGCTACACCTTC.

The chain employs TRBV27 and TRBJ1-1; 8 nucleotides align to TRBD1. The CDR3 is 13 amino acids. Germline CDR1 MNHEY, CDR2 SMNVEV (reference sequence). The trim removed 7 bases at V and 4 bases at J, leaving 5 bases unmatched. CDR3 amino acids: CASTGQGVTEAFF. The CDR3 DNA follows: TGTGCCAGCACAGGACAGGGCGTCACTGAAGCTTTCTTT.